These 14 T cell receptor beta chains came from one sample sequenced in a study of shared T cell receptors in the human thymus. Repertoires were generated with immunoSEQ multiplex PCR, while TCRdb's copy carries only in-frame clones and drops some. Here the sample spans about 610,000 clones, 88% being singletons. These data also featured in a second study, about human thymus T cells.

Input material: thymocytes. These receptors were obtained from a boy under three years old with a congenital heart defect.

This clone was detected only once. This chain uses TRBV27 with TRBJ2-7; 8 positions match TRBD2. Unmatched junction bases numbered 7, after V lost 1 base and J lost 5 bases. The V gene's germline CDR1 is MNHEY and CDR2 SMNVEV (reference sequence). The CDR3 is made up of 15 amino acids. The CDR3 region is CASSLYGRASDEQYF. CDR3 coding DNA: TGTGCCAGCAGTTTATACGGGAGGGCCAGCGACGAGCAGTACTTC.

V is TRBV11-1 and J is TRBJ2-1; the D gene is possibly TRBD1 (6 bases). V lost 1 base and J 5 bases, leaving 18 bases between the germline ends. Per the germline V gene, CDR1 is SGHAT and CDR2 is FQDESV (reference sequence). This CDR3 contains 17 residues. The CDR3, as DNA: TGTGCCAGCAGCTTAGGTGCGGGCTGGACAGCCGACAATGAGCAGTTCTTC. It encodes CASSLGAGWTADNEQFF.

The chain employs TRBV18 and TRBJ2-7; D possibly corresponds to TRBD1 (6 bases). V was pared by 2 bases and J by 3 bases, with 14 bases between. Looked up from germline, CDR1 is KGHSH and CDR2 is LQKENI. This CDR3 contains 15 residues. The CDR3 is CASSPVPGVVYEQYF. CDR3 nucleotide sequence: TGTGCCAGCTCACCAGTGCCAGGGGTCGTCTACGAGCAGTACTTC.

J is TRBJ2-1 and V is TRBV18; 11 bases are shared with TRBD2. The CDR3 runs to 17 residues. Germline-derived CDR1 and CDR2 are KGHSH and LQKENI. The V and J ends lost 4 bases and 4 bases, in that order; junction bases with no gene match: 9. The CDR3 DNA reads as TGTGCCAGCTCACTGCTCTTCGGGACTAGCGGATACAATGAGCAGTTCTTC. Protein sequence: CASSLLFGTSGYNEQFF.

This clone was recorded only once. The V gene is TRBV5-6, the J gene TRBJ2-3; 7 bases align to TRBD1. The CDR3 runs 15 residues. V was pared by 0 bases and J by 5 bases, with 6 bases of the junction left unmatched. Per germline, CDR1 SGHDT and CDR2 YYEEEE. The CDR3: CASSLGQGVGDTQYF. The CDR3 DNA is TGTGCCAGCAGCTTGGGACAGGGTGTGGGAGATACGCAGTATTTT. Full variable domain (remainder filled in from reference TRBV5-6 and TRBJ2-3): DAGVTQSPTHLIKTRGQQVTLRCSPKSGHDTVSWYQQALGQGPQFIFQYYEEEERQRGNFPDRFSGHQFPNYSSELNVNALLLGDSALYLCASSLGQGVGDTQYFGPGTRLTVL.

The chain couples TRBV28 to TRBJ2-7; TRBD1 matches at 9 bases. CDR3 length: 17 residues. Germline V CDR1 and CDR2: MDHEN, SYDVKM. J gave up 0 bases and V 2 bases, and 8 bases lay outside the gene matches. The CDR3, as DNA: TGTGCCAGCAGTTTAGGGTTTTTACAGGGGGCCTCCTACGAGCAGTACTTC. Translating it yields CASSLGFLQGASYEQYF.

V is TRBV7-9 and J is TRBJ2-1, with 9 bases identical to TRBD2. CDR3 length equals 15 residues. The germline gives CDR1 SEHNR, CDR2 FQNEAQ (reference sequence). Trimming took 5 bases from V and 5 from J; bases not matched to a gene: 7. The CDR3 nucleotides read TGTGCCAGCAGCCCCCGGACTAGCGATAACAATGAGCAGTTCTTC. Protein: CASSPRTSDNNEQFF.

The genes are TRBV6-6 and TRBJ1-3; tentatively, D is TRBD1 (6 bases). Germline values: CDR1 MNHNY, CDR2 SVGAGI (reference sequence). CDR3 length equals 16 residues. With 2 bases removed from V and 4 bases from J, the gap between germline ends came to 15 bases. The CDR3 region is CASSYEGRGRGNTIYF. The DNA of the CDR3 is TGTGCCAGCAGTTACGAGGGCAGGGGAAGAGGAAACACCATATATTTT.

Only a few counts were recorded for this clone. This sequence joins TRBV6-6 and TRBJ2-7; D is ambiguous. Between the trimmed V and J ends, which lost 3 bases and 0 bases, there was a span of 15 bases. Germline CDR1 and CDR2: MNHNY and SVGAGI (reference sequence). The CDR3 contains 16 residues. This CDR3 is CASSYSPTPRSYEQYF. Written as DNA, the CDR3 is TGTGCCAGCAGTTATTCCCCTACTCCCCGCTCCTACGAGCAGTACTTC.

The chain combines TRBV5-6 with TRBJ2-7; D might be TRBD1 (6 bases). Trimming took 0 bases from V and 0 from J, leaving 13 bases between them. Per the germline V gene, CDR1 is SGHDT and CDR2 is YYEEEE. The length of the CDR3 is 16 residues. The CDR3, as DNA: TGTGCCAGCAGCTTGGGGGGACAACTCCCCTCCTACGAGCAGTACTTC. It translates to CASSLGGQLPSYEQYF.

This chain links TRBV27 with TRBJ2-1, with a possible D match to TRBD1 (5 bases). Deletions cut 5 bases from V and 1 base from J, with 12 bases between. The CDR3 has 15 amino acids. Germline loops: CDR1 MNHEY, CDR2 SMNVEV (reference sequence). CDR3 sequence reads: CASSPGRASYNEQFF. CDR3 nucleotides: TGTGCCAGCAGTCCAGGCAGGGCTTCCTACAATGAGCAGTTCTTC.

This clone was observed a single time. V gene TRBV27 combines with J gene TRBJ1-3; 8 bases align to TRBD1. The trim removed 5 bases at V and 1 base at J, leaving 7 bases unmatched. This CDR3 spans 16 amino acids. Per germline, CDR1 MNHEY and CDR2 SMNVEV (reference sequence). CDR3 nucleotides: TGTGCCAGCAGTCCCAACAGGGGGAAGTCTGGAAACACCATATATTTT. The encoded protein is CASSPNRGKSGNTIYF.

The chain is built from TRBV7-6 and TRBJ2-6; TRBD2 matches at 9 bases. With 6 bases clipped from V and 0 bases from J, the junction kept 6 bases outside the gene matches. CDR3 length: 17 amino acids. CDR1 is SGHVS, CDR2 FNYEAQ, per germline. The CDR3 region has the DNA TGTGCCAGCAGTCAGACTAGCGGCCCCTCTGGGGCCAACGTCCTGACTTTC. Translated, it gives CASSQTSGPSGANVLTF.

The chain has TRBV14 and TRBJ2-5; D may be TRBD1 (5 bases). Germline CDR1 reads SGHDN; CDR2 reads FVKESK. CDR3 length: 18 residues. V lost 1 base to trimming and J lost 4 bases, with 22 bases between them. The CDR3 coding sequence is TGTGCCAGCAGCCAAGCTCAGTGGGGCAGGGCGAGAGGAGAGACCCAGTACTTC. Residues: CASSQAQWGRARGETQYF.